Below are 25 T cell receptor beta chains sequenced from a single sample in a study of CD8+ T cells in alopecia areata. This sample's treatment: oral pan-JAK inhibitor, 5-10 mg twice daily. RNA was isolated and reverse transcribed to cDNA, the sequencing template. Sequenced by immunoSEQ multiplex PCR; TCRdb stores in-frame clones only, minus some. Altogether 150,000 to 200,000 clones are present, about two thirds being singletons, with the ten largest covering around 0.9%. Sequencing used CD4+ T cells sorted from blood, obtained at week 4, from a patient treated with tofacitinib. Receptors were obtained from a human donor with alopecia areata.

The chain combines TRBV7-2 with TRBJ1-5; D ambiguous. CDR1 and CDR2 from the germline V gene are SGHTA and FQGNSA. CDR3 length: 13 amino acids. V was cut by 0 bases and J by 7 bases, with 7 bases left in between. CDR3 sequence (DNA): TGTGCCAGCAGCTTAGCTAGCCCGCAGCCCCAGCATTTT. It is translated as CASSLASPQPQHF.

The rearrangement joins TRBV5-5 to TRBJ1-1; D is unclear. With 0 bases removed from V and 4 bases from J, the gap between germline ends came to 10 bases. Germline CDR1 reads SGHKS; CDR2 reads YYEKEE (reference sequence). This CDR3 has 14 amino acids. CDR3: CASSLVERSTEAFF. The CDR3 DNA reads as TGTGCCAGCAGCTTGGTCGAGCGGAGCACTGAAGCTTTCTTT.

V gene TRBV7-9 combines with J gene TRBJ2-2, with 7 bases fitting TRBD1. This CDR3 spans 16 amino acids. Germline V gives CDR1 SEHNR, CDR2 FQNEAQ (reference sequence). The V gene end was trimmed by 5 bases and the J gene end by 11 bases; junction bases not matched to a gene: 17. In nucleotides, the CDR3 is TGTGCCAGCAGCGATTTCCGTCAAACCCGACAGGGCGAGCTGTTTTTT. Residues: CASSDFRQTRQGELFF.

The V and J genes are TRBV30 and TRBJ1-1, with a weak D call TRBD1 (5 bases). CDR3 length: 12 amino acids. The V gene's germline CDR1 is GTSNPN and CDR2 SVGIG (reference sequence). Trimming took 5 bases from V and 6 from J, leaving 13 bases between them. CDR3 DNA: TGTGCCTGGGGTAGACGGACACCTGAAGCTTTCTTT. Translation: CAWGRRTPEAFF.

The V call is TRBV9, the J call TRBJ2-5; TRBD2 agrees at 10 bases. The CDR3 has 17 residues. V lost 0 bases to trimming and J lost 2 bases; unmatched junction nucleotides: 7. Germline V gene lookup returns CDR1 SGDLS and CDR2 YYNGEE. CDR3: CASSVGRTSGTQETQYF. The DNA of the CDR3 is TGTGCCAGCAGCGTAGGCCGGACTAGCGGAACGCAAGAGACCCAGTACTTC. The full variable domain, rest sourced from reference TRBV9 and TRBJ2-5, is DSGVTQTPKHLITATGQRVTLRCSPRSGDLSVYWYQQSLDQGLQFLIQYYNGEERAKGNILERFSAQQFPDLHSELNLSSLELGDSALYFCASSVGRTSGTQETQYFGPGTRLLVL.

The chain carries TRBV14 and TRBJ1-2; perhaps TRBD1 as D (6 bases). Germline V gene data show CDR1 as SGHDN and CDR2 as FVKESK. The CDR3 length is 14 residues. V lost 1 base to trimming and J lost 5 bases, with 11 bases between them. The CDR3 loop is CASSQGRTAYGYTF. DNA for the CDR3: TGTGCCAGCAGCCAAGGAAGGACAGCATATGGCTACACCTTC.

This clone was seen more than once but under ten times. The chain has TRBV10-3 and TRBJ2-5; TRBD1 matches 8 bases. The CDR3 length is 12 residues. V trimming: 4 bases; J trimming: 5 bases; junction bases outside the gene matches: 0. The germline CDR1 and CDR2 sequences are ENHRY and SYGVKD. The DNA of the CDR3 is TGTGCCATCAGTGGGACAGGGGAGACCCAGTACTTC. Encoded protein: CAISGTGETQYF.

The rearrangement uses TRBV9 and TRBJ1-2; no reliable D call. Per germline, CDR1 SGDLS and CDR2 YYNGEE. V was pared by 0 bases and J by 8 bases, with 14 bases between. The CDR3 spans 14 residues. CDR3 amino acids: CASSVGFRFGGYTF. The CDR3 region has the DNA TGTGCCAGCAGCGTAGGGTTCAGGTTCGGCGGCTACACCTTC.

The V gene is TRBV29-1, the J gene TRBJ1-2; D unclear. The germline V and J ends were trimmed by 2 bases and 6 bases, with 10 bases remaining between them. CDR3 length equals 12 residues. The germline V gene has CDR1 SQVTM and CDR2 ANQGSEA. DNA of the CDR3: TGCAGCGTTGAACGGTCCTGGGATGGCTACACCTTC. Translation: CSVERSWDGYTF.

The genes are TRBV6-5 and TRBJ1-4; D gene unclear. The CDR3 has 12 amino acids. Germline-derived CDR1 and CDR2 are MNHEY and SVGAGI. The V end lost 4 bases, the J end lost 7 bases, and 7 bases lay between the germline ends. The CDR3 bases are TGTGCCAGCAGTTTCACGGGTGAAAAACTGTTTTTT. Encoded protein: CASSFTGEKLFF.

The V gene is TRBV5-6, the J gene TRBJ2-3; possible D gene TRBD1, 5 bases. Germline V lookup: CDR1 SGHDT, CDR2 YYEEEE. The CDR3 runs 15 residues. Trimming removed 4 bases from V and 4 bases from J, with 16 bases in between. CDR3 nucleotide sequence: TGTGCCAGCAGCCCGAGCAGGGCCTTGGCAGATACGCAGTATTTT. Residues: CASSPSRALADTQYF.

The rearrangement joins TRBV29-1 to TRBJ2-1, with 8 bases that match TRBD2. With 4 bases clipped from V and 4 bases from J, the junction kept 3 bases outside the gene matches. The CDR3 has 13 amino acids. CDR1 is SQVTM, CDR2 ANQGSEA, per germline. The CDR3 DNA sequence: TGCAGCGTTGCGGGGGGGAAATACAATGAGCAGTTCTTC. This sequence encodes CSVAGGKYNEQFF.

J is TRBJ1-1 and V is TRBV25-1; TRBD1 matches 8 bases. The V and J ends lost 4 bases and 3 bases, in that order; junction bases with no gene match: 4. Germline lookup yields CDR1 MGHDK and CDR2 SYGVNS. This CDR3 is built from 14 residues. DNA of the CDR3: TGTGCCAGCAGTGGTTACAGGGGGGACACTGAAGCTTTCTTT. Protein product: CASSGYRGDTEAFF.

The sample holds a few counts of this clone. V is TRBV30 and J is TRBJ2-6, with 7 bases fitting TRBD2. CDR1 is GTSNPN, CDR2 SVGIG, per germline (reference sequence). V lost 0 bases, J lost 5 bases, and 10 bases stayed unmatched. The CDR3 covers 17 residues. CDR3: CAWSVPAGALRANVLTF. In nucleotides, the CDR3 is TGTGCCTGGAGTGTACCGGCGGGAGCCCTGAGGGCCAACGTCCTGACTTTC. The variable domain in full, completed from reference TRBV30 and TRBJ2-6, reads SQTIHQWPATLVQPVGSPLSLECTVEGTSNPNLYWYRQAAGRGLQLLFYSVGIGQISSEVPQNLSASRPQDRQFILSSKKLLLSDSGFYLCAWSVPAGALRANVLTFGAGSRLTVL.

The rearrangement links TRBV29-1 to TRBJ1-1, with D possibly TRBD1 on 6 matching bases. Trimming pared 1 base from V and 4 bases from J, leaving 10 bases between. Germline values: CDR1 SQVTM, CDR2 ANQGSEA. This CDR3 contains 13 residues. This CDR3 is CSVEVGGGTEAFF. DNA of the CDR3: TGCAGCGTTGAAGTCGGAGGGGGCACTGAAGCTTTCTTT.

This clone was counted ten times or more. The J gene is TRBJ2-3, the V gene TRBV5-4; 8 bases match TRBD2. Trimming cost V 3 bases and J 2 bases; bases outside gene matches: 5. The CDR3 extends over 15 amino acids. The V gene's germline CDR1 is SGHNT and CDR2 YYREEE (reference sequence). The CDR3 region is CASSSQRGNTDTQYF. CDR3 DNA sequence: TGTGCCAGCAGCTCCCAGCGGGGGAACACAGATACGCAGTATTTT.

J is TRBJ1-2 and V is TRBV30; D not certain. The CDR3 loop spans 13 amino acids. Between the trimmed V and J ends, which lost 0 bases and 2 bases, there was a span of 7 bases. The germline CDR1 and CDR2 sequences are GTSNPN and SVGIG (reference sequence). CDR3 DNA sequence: TGTGCCTGGAGTGTACTTAACAACTATGGCTACACCTTC. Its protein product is CAWSVLNNYGYTF.

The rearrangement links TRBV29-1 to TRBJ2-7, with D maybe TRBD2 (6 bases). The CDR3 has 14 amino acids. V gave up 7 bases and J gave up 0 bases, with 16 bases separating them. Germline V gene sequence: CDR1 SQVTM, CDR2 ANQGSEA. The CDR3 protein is CSATRGTNSYEQYF. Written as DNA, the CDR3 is TGCAGCGCCACTCGGGGGACCAACTCCTACGAGCAGTACTTC.

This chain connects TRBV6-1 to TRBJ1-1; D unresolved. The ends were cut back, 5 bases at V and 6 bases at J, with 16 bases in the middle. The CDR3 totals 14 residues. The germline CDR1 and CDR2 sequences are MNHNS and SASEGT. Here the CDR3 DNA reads TGTGCCAGCAGTTCCCCCTACGGAAGACCTGAAGCTTTCTTT. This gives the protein CASSSPYGRPEAFF.

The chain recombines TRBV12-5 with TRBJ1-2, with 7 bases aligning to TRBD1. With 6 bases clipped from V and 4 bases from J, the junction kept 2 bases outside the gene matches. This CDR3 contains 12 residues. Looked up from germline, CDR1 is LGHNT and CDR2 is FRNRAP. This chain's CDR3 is CASGWDSYGYTF. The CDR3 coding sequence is TGTGCTAGTGGGTGGGACAGCTATGGCTACACCTTC.

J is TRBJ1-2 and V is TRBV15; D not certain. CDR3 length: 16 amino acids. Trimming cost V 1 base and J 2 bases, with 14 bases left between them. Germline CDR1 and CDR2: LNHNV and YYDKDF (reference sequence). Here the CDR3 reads CATSRGGPGYNYGYTF. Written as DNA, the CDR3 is TGTGCCACCAGCAGAGGAGGCCCCGGGTACAACTATGGCTACACCTTC.

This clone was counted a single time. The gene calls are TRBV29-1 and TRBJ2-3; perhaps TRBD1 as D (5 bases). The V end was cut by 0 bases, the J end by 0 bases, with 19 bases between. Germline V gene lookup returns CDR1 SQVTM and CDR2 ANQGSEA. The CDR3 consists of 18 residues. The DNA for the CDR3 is TGCAGCGTTGAAGATCTAACAGGCTCCGCGAGGAGCACAGATACGCAGTATTTT. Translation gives CSVEDLTGSARSTDTQYF.

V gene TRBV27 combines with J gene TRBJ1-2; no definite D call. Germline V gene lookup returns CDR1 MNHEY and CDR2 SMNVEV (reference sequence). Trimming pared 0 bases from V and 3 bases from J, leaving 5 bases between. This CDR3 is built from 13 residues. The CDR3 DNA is TGTGCCAGCAGTTTATCCGGATACTATGGCTACACCTTC. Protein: CASSLSGYYGYTF.

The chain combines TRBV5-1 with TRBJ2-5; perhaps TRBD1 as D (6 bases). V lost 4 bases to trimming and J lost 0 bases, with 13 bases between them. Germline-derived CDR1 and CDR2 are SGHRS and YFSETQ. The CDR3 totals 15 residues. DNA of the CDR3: TGCGCCAGCAGCCGTGCAGGGGTGGACCAAGAGACCCAGTACTTC. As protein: CASSRAGVDQETQYF.

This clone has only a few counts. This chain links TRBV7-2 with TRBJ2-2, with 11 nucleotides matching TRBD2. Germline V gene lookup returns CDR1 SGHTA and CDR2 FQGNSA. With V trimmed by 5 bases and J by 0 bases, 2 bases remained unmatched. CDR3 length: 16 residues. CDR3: CASSPSGGSNTGELFF. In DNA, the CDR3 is TGTGCCAGCAGCCCTAGCGGGGGGTCGAACACCGGGGAGCTGTTTTTT.